This T cell receptor beta chain was profiled in a study of Ad26.COV2.S vaccination and SARS-CoV-2 variants. Overall study context: Intramuscular Ad26.COV2.S at 5x10^10 or 1x10^11 viral particles.

Generated by immunoSEQ multiplex PCR, the TCRdb table keeps only in-frame clones and is missing some. Of 300,000 to 400,000 clones in the sample, roughly 91% were seen once. Treatment indicated: some 20 received Ad26.COV2.S at low or high dose, single or two shots; about 5 received placebo; per-sample allocation not given. Sampling was done on day 63 after the first vaccine or placebo injection. The sequencing used peripheral blood, collected in a trial of Ad26.COV2.S vaccine versus placebo. The TCR originated in a person aged 18-60 years who received the Ad26.COV2.S COVID-19 vaccine or a placebo.

The DNA of the CDR3 is TGTGCCAGCAGCCCCGGACAGGGGAACTACAATGAGCAGTTCTTC. It translates to CASSPGQGNYNEQFF. The chain links TRBV7-9 to TRBJ2-1; 9 bases are shared with TRBD1. The CDR3 runs to 15 residues. Germline CDR1 and CDR2: SEHNR and FQNEAQ (reference sequence). The junction had 5 bases not matched to a gene; V was cut back by 5 bases and J by 3 bases.